These 20 T cell receptor beta chains were all obtained from the same sample, sequenced in a study of blood T cell repertoires in COVID-19 (dated by TCRdb to the early 2020s). Library preparation was by the immunoSEQ multiplex PCR assay. What TCRdb holds here is the immuneACCESS table cut down to in-frame rearrangements. Part of the clones is not present; checked against another copy, under half of the missing clones reflect an unresolved V gene, and the others are unexplained. This sample comprises 250,000 to 400,000 clones, about 90% of them detected only once. Of the sample, 5.3% is held by the ten largest clones. Material for sequencing was PBMCs or T cells enriched from blood (not recorded which). These receptors were obtained from a woman aged 25-40 years who had recovered from COVID-19.

The gene calls are TRBV14 and TRBJ2-7, with 10 positions matching TRBD1. CDR3 length: 14 residues. Per germline, CDR1 SGHDN and CDR2 FVKESK. V lost 2 bases and J lost 9; bases outside the gene matches: 7. The DNA for the CDR3 is TGTGCCAGCAGCCAAAGGACAGGGGGTGGTCGGCAGTACTTC. This sequence encodes CASSQRTGGGRQYF.

This chain links TRBV7-6 with TRBJ1-2; D is ambiguous. V lost 5 bases to trimming and J lost 2 bases, with 15 bases between them. The CDR3 is 15 residues long. The germline gives CDR1 SGHVS, CDR2 FNYEAQ. CDR3 nucleotides: TGTGCCAGCAGCCCACTGGACTCGCCGAACTATGGCTACACCTTC. Its protein product is CASSPLDSPNYGYTF.

This chain connects TRBV7-8 to TRBJ2-7; D uncertain. Germline values: CDR1 SGHVS, CDR2 FQNEAQ. The CDR3 totals 13 residues. V lost 0 bases, J lost 3 bases, and 6 bases lay in between. The CDR3 spells CASSLAQLYEQYF. The CDR3 coding sequence is TGTGCCAGCAGCTTAGCACAGCTCTACGAGCAGTACTTC.

V usage is TRBV11-2 and J usage is TRBJ1-1; D is unclear. Germline V gene lookup returns CDR1 SGHAT and CDR2 FQNNGV. This CDR3 is built from 14 residues. Trimming left V 4 bases short and J 1 base short, with 10 bases between. CDR3 in DNA: TGTGCCAGCAGCTGGAGCGTAGGGAACACTGAAGCTTTCTTT. Its protein is CASSWSVGNTEAFF.

Of note for this clone: An end of the junction does not agree with germline; a read error may underlie this. The gene calls are TRBV11-2 and TRBJ2-7; D not certain. The CDR3 sequence is 12 residues long. Germline assignment: CDR1 SGHAT and CDR2 FQNNGV. The CDR3 sequence is CASSYPRTVGDF. CDR3 nucleotides: TGTGCCAGCAGCTATCCCCGCACAGTAGGCGACTTC.

The CDR3 sequence is CASSLRTGGKAFF. As DNA, the CDR3 is TGCGCCAGCAGCTTGCGGACAGGGGGAAAAGCTTTCTTT. The V call is TRBV5-1, the J call TRBJ1-1; 10 bases match TRBD1. V gave up 1 base and J gave up 9 bases; unmatched junction bases: 3. There are 13 residues in the CDR3. Germline loops: CDR1 SGHRS, CDR2 YFSETQ.

The chain combines TRBV4-3 with TRBJ2-3; the D gene is possibly TRBD2 (7 bases). This CDR3 spans 17 amino acids. Trimming removed 8 bases from V and 4 bases from J, with 25 bases in between. Germline V gene data show CDR1 as LGHNA and CDR2 as YSLEER. The CDR3 reads CASSKKPGGSVADTQYF. For the CDR3, the DNA is TGCGCCAGCTCAAAAAAGCCGGGGGGCTCTGTCGCAGATACGCAGTATTTT.

Comments on this clone: Other DNA sequences in the same sample also yield this CDR3. The chain recombines TRBV5-4 with TRBJ2-2; unclear D gene. This CDR3 region has 13 residues. Germline V gene lookup returns CDR1 SGHNT and CDR2 YYREEE (reference sequence). Trimming left V 4 bases short and J 4 bases short, with 8 bases between. The CDR3 is CASSLGGTGELFF. In DNA form, the CDR3 reads TGTGCCAGCAGCCTGGGCGGCACCGGGGAGCTGTTTTTT.

This clone turned up a few times. The chain employs TRBV11-2 and TRBJ2-1; D uncertain. Per germline, CDR1 SGHAT and CDR2 FQNNGV. The V end lost 3 bases, the J end lost 9 bases, and 9 bases lay between the germline ends. There are 12 residues in the CDR3. The CDR3 bases are TGTGCCAGCAGCTTCCCGTACGGTGAGCAGTTCTTC. Its protein product is CASSFPYGEQFF.

This clone was counted a single time. The CDR3 nucleotides read TGTGCCAGCAGCCCTTCCACTAGTAACTATGGCTACACCTTC. It is translated as CASSPSTSNYGYTF. The chain couples TRBV11-1 to TRBJ1-2, with D unresolved. This CDR3 has 14 residues. The germline V gene encodes CDR1 SGHAT and CDR2 FQDESV (reference sequence). The V end lost 5 bases, the J end lost 1 base, and 11 bases lay between the germline ends.

The table lists this clone with a count of one. The rearrangement links TRBV4-2 to TRBJ2-7; D perhaps matches TRBD2 (5 bases). With 4 bases removed from V and 3 bases from J, the gap between germline ends came to 16 bases. CDR3 size: 15 residues. Germline CDR1 LGHNA, CDR2 YNFKEQ. The CDR3 protein is CASSPASGENYEQYF. The CDR3, as DNA: TGTGCCAGCAGCCCCGCATCCGGGGAAAACTACGAGCAGTACTTC.

The chain is built from TRBV12-2 and TRBJ1-4. TRBV12-2 is marked as a pseudogene. CDR3 length: 15 amino acids. The DNA of the CDR3 is TGTGCAAGTCGCTTAGACCGGGAGTCTAATGAAAAACTGTTTTTT. Translation: CASRLDRESNEKLFF.

This rearrangement joins TRBV2 to TRBJ1-2, with TRBD1 matching 7 bases. Germline V lookup: CDR1 SNHLY, CDR2 FYNNEI. The trim removed 7 bases at V and 2 bases at J, leaving 13 bases unmatched. The CDR3 consists of 16 residues. This CDR3 is CASIERLGTANYGYTF. CDR3 bases: TGTGCCAGCATCGAAAGGCTCGGGACAGCCAACTATGGCTACACCTTC.

This clone came up a few times. This sequence joins TRBV2 and TRBJ2-1; 7 positions match TRBD2. Losses at the gene ends were 6 bases for V and 1 base for J; bases not matched to a gene: 6. The CDR3 has 15 residues. Germline V gene lookup returns CDR1 SNHLY and CDR2 FYNNEI. The CDR3 region has the DNA TGTGCCAGCAGGGAGCCGGGAGGTTCCTACAATGAGCAGTTCTTC. Protein sequence: CASREPGGSYNEQFF.

The gene calls are TRBV19 and TRBJ2-3; TRBD2 matches at 8 bases. V trimming: 3 bases; J trimming: 0 bases; junction bases outside the gene matches: 2. From germline, CDR1 is LNHDA and CDR2 SQIVND (reference sequence). The CDR3 has 15 amino acids. This chain's CDR3 is CASSIPSGSTDTQYF. The CDR3, as DNA: TGTGCCAGTAGTATCCCTAGCGGGAGCACAGATACGCAGTATTTT.

In DNA, the CDR3 is TGTGCCACCAGTGATACCAGACTAGCAGGACAAGAGACCCAGTACTTC. Residues: CATSDTRLAGQETQYF. The J gene is TRBJ2-5, the V gene TRBV24-1, with 7 bases identical to TRBD2. The CDR3 sequence is 16 residues long. J lost 2 bases, V lost 3 bases, and 8 bases had no gene match. Germline V gives CDR1 KGHDR, CDR2 SFDVKD.

V usage is TRBV10-2 and J usage is TRBJ1-6, with TRBD1 matching over 9 bases. The CDR3 consists of 14 residues. The germline CDR1 and CDR2 sequences are WSHSY and SAAADI. With 5 bases clipped from V and 9 bases from J, the junction kept 5 bases outside the gene matches. The CDR3 DNA is TGCGCCAGCAGTCCGGGACAGGGAGGTTCACCCCTCCACTTT. Translated, it gives CASSPGQGGSPLHF.

CDR3 bases: TGCGCCAGCAGCACGGCAGATACGCAGTATTTT. Amino acid sequence: CASSTADTQYF. The chain employs TRBV4-3 and TRBJ2-3; D is ambiguous. V lost 5 bases and J lost 4, with 4 bases in between. CDR1 LGHNA and CDR2 YSLEER come from the germline V gene. This CDR3 spans 11 amino acids.

The chain joins TRBV18 to TRBJ1-2; 8 bases line up with TRBD1. This CDR3 contains 12 residues. Trimming cost V 6 bases and J 10 bases; bases outside gene matches: 7. Looked up from germline, CDR1 is KGHSH and CDR2 is LQKENI. CDR3 coding DNA: TGTGCCAGCTCCCCAGACAGGGGACACTACACCTTC. Protein sequence: CASSPDRGHYTF.

The table lists this clone with a few counts. The chain joins TRBV12-3 or TRBV12-4 to TRBJ1-2; TRBD1 is a possible D gene (6 bases). Trimming stripped 6 bases from V and 2 bases from J, with 7 bases between. The CDR3 contains 12 residues. The CDR3 here is CASRQGNYGYTF. CDR3 DNA sequence: TGTGCCAGCAGACAGGGAAACTATGGCTACACCTTC.